These 23 T cell receptor beta chains were all obtained from the same sample, sequenced in a study of identical twins. Each CDR3 protein gets one entry after TCRdb re-called the 5' RACE reads with MiXCR. The data show 200,000 to 250,000 distinct CDR3 sequences, over 5.5% seen once. The same sample was also studied in work on T cells expressing NK-cell markers.

Sequencing was carried out using CD8+ T cells sorted from blood. The source is a young woman in good health.

This clonotype appeared many times. The rearrangement links TRBV9 to TRBJ2-7; a weak D match, TRBD1 (6 bases). The CDR3 has 13 amino acids. Trimming left V 3 bases short and J 3 bases short, with 10 bases between. CDR1 and CDR2 (germline): SGDLS, YYNGEE. The CDR3 spells CASSGQVSYEQYF. CDR3 nucleotide sequence: TGTGCCAGCAGCGGACAGGTTAGCTACGAGCAGTACTTC.

On this clonotype itself: A read error is possible here, since a much larger clone lies one base away. The rearrangement joins TRBV5-5 to TRBJ2-7; 7 bases are shared with TRBD1. The CDR3 covers 12 residues. From germline, CDR1 is SGHKS and CDR2 YYEKEE (reference sequence). The CDR3 coding sequence is TGTGCCAGCAGCTTGACAGGGGCAGAGCACTACTTC. Its protein product is CASSLTGAEHYF. Using reference TRBV5-5 and TRBJ2-7 for the parts outside the CDR3, the full variable domain is DAGVTQSPTHLIKTRGQQVTLRCSPISGHKSVSWYQQVLGQGPQFIFQYYEKEERGRGNFPDRFSARQFPNYSSELNVNALLLGDSALYLCASSLTGAEHYFGPGTRLTVT.

Comment on this clonotype: One end of the junction fails to match germline, which may point to a read error. This chain joins TRBV19 and TRBJ2-1, with 10 bases aligning to TRBD1. CDR1 and CDR2 from the germline V gene are LNHDA and SQIVND (reference sequence). This CDR3 contains 15 residues. In DNA, the CDR3 is TGTGCCAGTAGTACCGGGACAGGGGAAGACAATGGGCAGTTCTTC. Protein sequence: CASSTGTGEDNGQFF. Full variable domain (outside the CDR3, taken from reference TRBV19 and TRBJ2-1): DGGITQSPKYLFRKEGQNVTLSCEQNLNHDAMYWYRQDPGQGLRLIYYSQIVNDFQKGDIAEGYSVSREKKESFPLTVTSAQKNPTAFYLCASSTGTGEDNGQFFGPGTRLTVL.

Points on this clonotype: A much larger clone differs from this one at a single base, so this may be a read error. The chain combines TRBV6-6 with TRBJ2-2; D tentatively reads TRBD1 or TRBD2 (7 bases each). The CDR3 is 13 amino acids. Germline V CDR1 and CDR2: MNHNY, SVGAGI (reference sequence). CDR3 in amino acids: CTSFQGGAGELFF. CDR3 sequence (DNA): TGTACCAGCTTTCAGGGGGGGGCCGGGGAGCTGTTTTTT.

This chain joins TRBV11-3 and TRBJ2-3; 8 bases line up with TRBD1. CDR1 SGHNT and CDR2 YENEEA come from the germline V gene. The length of the CDR3 is 17 residues. Germline trimming cut 2 bases from V and 0 bases from J; bases unmatched to any gene: 7. The CDR3 here is CASSLYSGQESTDTQYF. CDR3 nucleotides: TGTGCCAGCAGCTTATATTCGGGACAGGAAAGCACAGATACGCAGTATTTT. The full variable domain, its missing parts supplied by reference TRBV11-3 and TRBJ2-3, is EAGVVQSPRYKIIEKKQPVAFWCNPISGHNTLYWYLQNLGQGPELLIRYENEEAVDDSQLPKDRFSAERLKGVDSTLKIQPAELGDSAVYLCASSLYSGQESTDTQYFGPGTRLTVL.

This clonotype showed up just a few times. The chain links TRBV27 to TRBJ2-1; TRBD2 aligns across 7 bases. Germline V gives CDR1 MNHEY, CDR2 SMNVEV (reference sequence). This CDR3 is built from 15 residues. With V trimmed by 4 bases and J by 5 bases, 8 bases remained unmatched. The CDR3 nucleotides are TGTGCCAGCAGTTCACCCGGGACTACTGACAATGAGCAGTTCTTC. Its translation is CASSSPGTTDNEQFF.

This clonotype was seen repeatedly, ten times or more. This CDR3 is CASSYNLMNTGELFF. The CDR3 nucleotides read TGTGCCAGCAGTTATAACTTAATGAACACCGGGGAGCTGTTTTTT. The rearrangement links TRBV27 to TRBJ2-2; D unresolved. The germline V and J ends were trimmed by 4 bases and 1 base, with 10 bases remaining between them. Looked up from germline, CDR1 is MNHEY and CDR2 is SMNVEV (reference sequence). This CDR3 has 15 residues.

This clonotype has ten or more counts. The V call is TRBV12-3 or TRBV12-4, the J call TRBJ2-1, with 11 bases aligning to TRBD2. The CDR3 totals 15 residues. V lost 5 bases to trimming and J lost 5 bases; unmatched junction nucleotides: 5. CDR3 amino acids: CASSPLAGGHNEQFF. CDR3 nucleotides: TGTGCCAGCAGTCCCTTAGCGGGGGGGCACAATGAGCAGTTCTTC.

This chain links TRBV27 with TRBJ2-7, with unresolved D. Germline V CDR1 and CDR2: MNHEY, SMNVEV (reference sequence). Between the trimmed V and J ends, which lost 3 bases and 0 bases, there was a span of 9 bases. This CDR3 is built from 14 residues. The CDR3 DNA is TGTGCCAGCAGTTTGGCAGTTCACTCCTACGAGCAGTACTTC. Protein product: CASSLAVHSYEQYF.

This clonotype was observed a handful of times. The chain recombines TRBV7-8 with TRBJ1-1; unclear D gene. Germline lookup yields CDR1 SGHVS and CDR2 FQNEAQ. The germline V and J ends were trimmed by 1 base and 12 bases, with 18 bases remaining between them. This CDR3 is built from 14 residues. The CDR3 here is CASSLVEGLGRTFF. The CDR3 nucleotides read TGTGCCAGCAGCTTAGTCGAGGGTCTGGGCAGGACTTTCTTT.

The chain recombines TRBV14 with TRBJ2-7; D gene uncertain. This CDR3 comprises 14 residues. V was shortened by 0 bases and J by 2 bases, with 8 bases between the two germline ends. Germline CDR1 SGHDN, CDR2 FVKESK. The DNA of the CDR3 is TGTGCCAGCAGCCAAGATCGCCTGACCTACGAGCAGTACTTC. Protein: CASSQDRLTYEQYF.

The genes are TRBV7-9 and TRBJ2-5, with D uncertain. V dropped 1 base and J dropped 5 bases, with 14 bases sitting between them. CDR1 is SEHNR and CDR2 is FQNEAQ in the germline V gene (reference sequence). This CDR3 region has 15 residues. For the CDR3, the DNA is TGTGCCAGCAGCTTAGGGGTTAGAGGAGATGAGACCCAGTACTTC. Translating it yields CASSLGVRGDETQYF. The full variable domain, rest sourced from reference TRBV7-9 and TRBJ2-5, is DTGVSQNPRHKITKRGQNVTFRCDPISEHNRLYWYRQTLGQGPEFLTYFQNEAQLEKSRLLSDRFSAERPKGSFSTLEIQRTEQGDSAMYLCASSLGVRGDETQYFGPGTRLLVL.

This clonotype turned up a few times. This chain connects TRBV21-1 to TRBJ1-1; TRBD1, the table's D call, was not compared with the DNA. TRBV21-1 has pseudogene status. The CDR3 spans 15 residues. The CDR3 reads CASSKGQGANTEAFF. CDR3 nucleotides: TGTGCCAGCAGCAAGGGACAGGGGGCGAACACTGAAGCTTTCTTT.

In its sample, this clonotype was seen many times. V gene TRBV12-3 or TRBV12-4 combines with J gene TRBJ1-2, with a possible D match to TRBD1 (5 bases). The CDR3 length is 14 residues. V was clipped by 4 bases and J by 8 bases, with 17 bases between them. The CDR3 here is CASSSEGATLGYTF. The CDR3 DNA reads as TGTGCCAGCAGTTCTGAAGGGGCCACGCTAGGCTACACCTTC.

This clonotype occurred a few times. The chain employs TRBV7-7 and TRBJ2-5, with TRBD1 as a possible D gene (6 bases). This CDR3 region has 14 residues. Germline CDR1 and CDR2: SSHAT and FNYEAQ (reference sequence). The CDR3 sequence: CASTSGHPTETQYF. For the CDR3, the DNA is TGTGCTAGTACTTCGGGACACCCGACGGAGACCCAGTACTTC.

This chain links TRBV7-2 with TRBJ2-3, with D hard to call. Germline lookup yields CDR1 SGHTA and CDR2 FQGNSA. The CDR3 sequence is 15 residues long. V shed 3 bases and J shed 3 bases, with 13 bases lying between them. CDR3 sequence reads: CASSLLVALTDTQYF. CDR3 DNA sequence: TGTGCCAGCAGCTTGCTGGTGGCACTTACAGATACGCAGTATTTT.

The chain has TRBV7-9 and TRBJ1-4; unclear D gene. Germline V CDR1 and CDR2: SEHNR, FQNEAQ (reference sequence). The V end was cut by 4 bases, the J end by 0 bases, with 12 bases between. CDR3 length equals 16 residues. CDR3 protein: CASSSTTETTNEKLFF. CDR3 bases: TGTGCCAGCAGCTCGACTACAGAGACAACTAATGAAAAACTGTTTTTT.

This clonotype was observed at least ten times. The CDR3 reads CASSPIEGNGYTF. The CDR3, as DNA: TGTGCCAGCAGTCCCATTGAGGGGAATGGCTACACCTTC. The chain combines TRBV12-3 or TRBV12-4 with TRBJ1-2; D is perhaps TRBD1 (5 bases). With 5 bases removed from V and 6 bases from J, the gap between germline ends came to 13 bases. The length of the CDR3 is 13 residues.

The chain links TRBV9 to TRBJ1-3, with D unresolved. There are 14 residues in the CDR3. V was pared by 0 bases and J by 4 bases, with 8 bases between. Germline loops: CDR1 SGDLS, CDR2 YYNGEE. CDR3 sequence (DNA): TGTGCCAGCAGCGTAGAAGGAGCGGGAAACACCATATATTTT. This translates into CASSVEGAGNTIYF.

This clonotype was seen a handful of times. The rearrangement uses TRBV10-3 and TRBJ2-2, with D hard to call. V gave up 4 bases and J gave up 6 bases, with 18 bases separating them. The CDR3 totals 16 residues. CDR1 is ENHRY, CDR2 SYGVKD, per germline. CDR3 protein: CAISAAWASSPGELFF. DNA for the CDR3: TGTGCCATCAGTGCCGCCTGGGCGAGCTCTCCCGGGGAGCTGTTTTTT.

This clonotype was observed many times. V and J are TRBV20-1 and TRBJ2-3, with 8 bases matching TRBD1. The CDR3 has 15 amino acids. Germline V gene sequence: CDR1 DFQATT, CDR2 SNEGSKA (reference sequence). V trimming: 5 bases; J trimming: 1 base; junction bases outside the gene matches: 8. CDR3 region: CSARKQGAGTDTQYF. Written as DNA, the CDR3 is TGCAGTGCTCGTAAGCAGGGGGCCGGCACAGATACGCAGTATTTT.

CDR3 region: CASSLAAGGFNEQFF. DNA for the CDR3: TGTGCCAGCAGCTTAGCAGCGGGGGGGTTCAATGAGCAGTTCTTC. V and J are TRBV11-2 and TRBJ2-1, with 10 bases aligning to TRBD2. The CDR3 is made up of 15 amino acids. CDR1 and CDR2 (germline): SGHAT, FQNNGV. V was clipped by 1 base and J by 6 bases; unmatched bases: 3.

The chain joins TRBV6-1 to TRBJ2-5; D might be TRBD1 (6 bases). Germline CDR1 is MNHNS and CDR2 is SASEGT. There are 15 residues in the CDR3. Trimming took off 5 bases at V and 0 bases at J, with 13 bases between the two ends. CDR3 nucleotides: TGTGCCAGCAGTCTTTCCGGGGACAACCAAGAGACCCAGTACTTC. Protein: CASSLSGDNQETQYF.